This TCR beta chain was sequenced in a study of blood T cell dynamics during melanoma immunotherapy. The CDR3 length is 16 residues. In germline, CDR1 is SGHTA, CDR2 FQGNSA. V was clipped by 1 base and J by 8 bases; unmatched bases: 6. The time point is: week 3, after first cycle of checkpoint inhibitor. One draw preceded checkpoint blockade; another followed its first cycle at week 3. Prior systemic cancer therapy, immunosuppressant use and other active malignancies excluded patients. A single count supports this clone. Every bulk PBMC sample received the same 350 ng of DNA. The data were produced by immunoSEQ multiplex PCR, yet TCRdb's version contains in-frame clones alone and is incomplete. This sample has several thousand clones, with more than 70% found just once.

The receptor was derived from a human donor with melanoma. The chain is built from TRBV7-2 and TRBJ1-6; TRBD1 matches 9 bases. The source was blood, collected from a patient treated with checkpoint blockade. The CDR3 coding sequence is TGTGCCAGCAGCTTAGTCGGGACAGGGAGCGATTCACCCCTCCACTTT. Residues: CASSLVGTGSDSPLHF. Supplemented by reference TRBV7-2 and TRBJ1-6, the full variable domain reads GAGVSQSPSNKVTEKGKDVELRCDPISGHTALYWYRQSLGQGLEFLIYFQGNSAPDKSGLPSDRFSAERTGGSVSTLTIQRTQQEDSAVYLCASSLVGTGSDSPLHFGNGTRLTVT.